Sequencing of this TCR beta chain was carried out in a study of T cell responses to AZD1222 COVID-19 vaccine. Across the study: Doses given second, at about 4 or about 12 weeks, were pooled.

Findings of the study overall: Nearly half of spike-specific TCRs reportedly target unmutated variant regions. Increased Spike-specific TCR breadth and depth were observed after two AZD1222 doses.

Only one count was recorded for this clone. The antigen remains undetermined. TCRdb keeps only in-frame clones here, not all; method: immunoSEQ multiplex PCR. The data show tens of thousands of clones, with 75% to 90% seen just once and about 2.2% held by the top ten. This CDR3 is built from 14 residues. Trimming stripped 3 bases from V and 4 bases from J, with 10 bases between. Germline lookup yields CDR1 LGHDT and CDR2 YNNKEL (reference sequence). The sequences come from peripheral blood, collected on day 0 of AZD1222 vaccination. This sequence originates from an adult in good health. This chain links TRBV3-1 (or the pseudogene TRBV3-2) with TRBJ1-3; D gene ambiguous. The chain's CDR3 is CASSQGEAGNTIYF. CDR3 coding DNA: TGTGCCAGCAGCCAGGGAGAAGCCGGAAACACCATATATTTT.